A selection of T cell receptor beta chains follows, all from one sample in a study of early T cells in non-severe SARS-CoV-2 infection. TCRdb processed the 5' RACE reads anew with MiXCR; each CDR3 protein has one entry. The table records 85,000 to 120,000 distinct CDR3 sequences, 10% to 15% of them present only once. The sample comprised whole blood. The receptor source for this set is an adult who was a healthcare worker with PCR-confirmed SARS-CoV-2 infection or an uninfected control (not recorded which). Each CDR3 is given with its conserved first and last residue. The D gene is left open where the match is weak. Clone size is shown for a subset of rows, as once, few, many or a class of expanded clone.

clone_size j_call d_call v_call cdr3_aa cdr3_nt
many TRBJ2-7 NA TRBV29-1 CSVTSSERIYEQYF TGCAGCGTTACCAGTAGCGAGCGCATCTACGAGCAGTACTTC
NA TRBJ1-1 NA TRBV5-1 CASSLVNRDVNTEAFF TGCGCCAGCAGCTTGGTTAACCGGGACGTGAACACTGAAGCTTTCTTT
few TRBJ2-1 TRBD1 TRBV18 CASSPGTGTYNEQFF TGTGCCAGCTCACCAGGGACAGGGACCTACAATGAGCAGTTCTTC
NA TRBJ2-7 TRBD1 TRBV6-4 CASTLSGQGFEQYF TGTGCCAGCACTCTGTCCGGACAGGGATTCGAGCAGTACTTC
many TRBJ2-1 NA TRBV6-4 CASSDSSTSSYNEQFF TGTGCCAGCAGTGACTCCAGTACATCTTCCTACAATGAGCAGTTCTTC
many TRBJ2-7 NA TRBV13 CASSFAGYEQYF TGTGCCAGCAGCTTTGCAGGGTACGAGCAGTACTTC
NA TRBJ2-7 TRBD1 TRBV2 CASSDGRGNEQYF TGTGCCAGCAGTGATGGCAGGGGGAACGAGCAGTACTTC
many TRBJ2-1 TRBD2 TRBV2 CASSAPGLAHHEQFF TGTGCCAGCAGTGCACCGGGACTAGCGCATCATGAGCAGTTCTTC
NA TRBJ1-5 NA TRBV2 CASSEEVRLTQHF TGTGCCAGCAGTGAAGAAGTACGGCTGACCCAGCATTTT
NA TRBJ2-1 NA TRBV2 CASSDQAGGYNEQFF TGTGCCAGCAGTGATCAGGCAGGGGGGTACAATGAGCAGTTCTTC
few TRBJ2-1 TRBD2 TRBV20-1 CSARGIGRAYNEQFF TGCAGTGCAAGAGGCATCGGGAGGGCCTACAATGAGCAGTTCTTC
many TRBJ2-7 NA TRBV10-3 CAISESGLRTEQYF TGTGCCATCAGTGAGTCGGGACTGAGGACCGAGCAGTACTTC
many TRBJ1-5 NA TRBV19 CASSITASRGNQPQHF TGTGCCAGTAGTATAACGGCGTCTAGGGGGAATCAGCCCCAGCATTTT
NA TRBJ1-4 NA TRBV18 CASSPSRQKLFF TGTGCCAGCTCACCTTCCCGCCAAAAACTGTTTTTT
few TRBJ2-3 NA TRBV6-2/TRBV6-3 CASGPYYSTPGDTQYF TGTGCCAGCGGACCCTACTACTCGACCCCCGGAGATACGCAGTATTTT
NA TRBJ2-7 NA TRBV20-1 CSASTGSYEQYF TGCAGTGCTAGTACAGGTTCCTACGAGCAGTACTTC
few TRBJ2-5 NA TRBV10-3 CAISEPPTQYF TGTGCCATCAGTGAACCCCCGACCCAGTACTTC
NA TRBJ2-3 TRBD2 TRBV6-1 CASTAGPQGTQYF TGTGCCAGCACAGCGGGACCTCAAGGTACGCAGTATTTT
many TRBJ1-5 NA TRBV3-1 CASSQVGQPQHF TGTGCCAGCAGCCAAGTTGGACAGCCCCAGCATTTT
NA TRBJ2-2 NA TRBV2 CASSTGLNTGELFF TGTGCCAGCAGCACAGGGTTAAACACCGGGGAGCTGTTTTTT
few TRBJ2-3 NA TRBV6-2/TRBV6-3 CASSYSTPADTQYF TGTGCCAGCAGTTACTCAACCCCCGCGGATACGCAGTATTTT
NA TRBJ2-7 NA TRBV29-1 CSVESSSYEQYF TGCAGCGTTGAGTCGAGCTCCTACGAGCAGTACTTC